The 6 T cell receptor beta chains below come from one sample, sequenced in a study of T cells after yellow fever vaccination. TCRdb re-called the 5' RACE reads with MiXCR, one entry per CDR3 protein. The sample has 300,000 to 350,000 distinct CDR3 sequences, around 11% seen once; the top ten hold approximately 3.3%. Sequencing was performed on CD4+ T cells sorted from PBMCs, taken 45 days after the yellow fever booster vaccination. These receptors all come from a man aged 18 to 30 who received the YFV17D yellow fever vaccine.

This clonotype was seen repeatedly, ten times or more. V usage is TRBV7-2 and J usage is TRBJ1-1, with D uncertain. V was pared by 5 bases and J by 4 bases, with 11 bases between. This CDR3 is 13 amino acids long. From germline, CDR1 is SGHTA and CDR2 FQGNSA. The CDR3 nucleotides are TGTGCCAGCAGCCGACCTGGTAGCACTGAAGCTTTCTTT. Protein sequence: CASSRPGSTEAFF.

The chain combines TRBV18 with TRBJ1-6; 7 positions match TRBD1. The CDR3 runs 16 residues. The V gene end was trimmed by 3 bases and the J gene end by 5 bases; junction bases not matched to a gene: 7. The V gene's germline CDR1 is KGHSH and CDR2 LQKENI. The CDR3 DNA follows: TGTGCCAGCTCACCGGGACAGACCGCCAATAATTCACCCCTCCACTTT. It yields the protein CASSPGQTANNSPLHF.

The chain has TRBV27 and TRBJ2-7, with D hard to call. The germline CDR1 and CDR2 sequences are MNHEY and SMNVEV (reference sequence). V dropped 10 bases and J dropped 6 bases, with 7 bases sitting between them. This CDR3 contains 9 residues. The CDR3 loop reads CANRREQYF. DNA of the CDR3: TGTGCCAACCGACGCGAGCAGTACTTC.

The CDR3 nucleotides are TGTGCCAGCAGTCTAATCTTGGGGGCCGGTACGCAGTATTTT. It specifies CASSLILGAGTQYF. The chain carries TRBV5-4 and TRBJ2-3, with a weak D call TRBD1 (6 bases). CDR3 length equals 14 residues. Germline V lookup: CDR1 SGHNT, CDR2 YYREEE (reference sequence). The V and J ends lost 5 bases and 8 bases respectively, with 18 bases between them.

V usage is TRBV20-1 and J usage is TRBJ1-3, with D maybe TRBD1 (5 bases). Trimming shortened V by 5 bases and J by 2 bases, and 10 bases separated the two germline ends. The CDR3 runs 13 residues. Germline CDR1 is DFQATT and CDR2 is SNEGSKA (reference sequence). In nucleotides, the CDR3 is TGCAGTGCTTCAGGGAACACTGGAAACACCATATATTTT. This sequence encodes CSASGNTGNTIYF.

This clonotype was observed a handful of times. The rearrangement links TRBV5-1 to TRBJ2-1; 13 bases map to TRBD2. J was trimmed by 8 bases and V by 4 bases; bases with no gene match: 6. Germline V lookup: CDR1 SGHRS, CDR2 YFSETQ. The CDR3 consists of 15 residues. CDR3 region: CASSHGLAGEDEQFF. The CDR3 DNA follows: TGCGCCAGCAGCCACGGACTAGCGGGGGAGGATGAGCAGTTCTTC. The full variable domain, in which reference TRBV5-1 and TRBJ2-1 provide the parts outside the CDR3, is KAGVTQTPRYLIKTRGQQVTLSCSPISGHRSVSWYQQTPGQGLQFLFEYFSETQRNKGNFPGRFSGRQFSNSRSEMNVSTLELGDSALYLCASSHGLAGEDEQFFGPGTRLTVL.